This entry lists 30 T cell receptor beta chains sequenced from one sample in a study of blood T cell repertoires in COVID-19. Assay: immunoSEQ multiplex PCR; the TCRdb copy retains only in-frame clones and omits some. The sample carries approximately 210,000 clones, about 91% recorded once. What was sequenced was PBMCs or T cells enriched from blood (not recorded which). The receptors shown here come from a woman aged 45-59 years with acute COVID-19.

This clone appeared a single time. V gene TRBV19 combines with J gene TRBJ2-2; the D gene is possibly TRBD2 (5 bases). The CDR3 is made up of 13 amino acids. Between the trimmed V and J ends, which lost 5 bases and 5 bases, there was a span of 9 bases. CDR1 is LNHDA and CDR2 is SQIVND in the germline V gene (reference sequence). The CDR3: CASSLAVTGELFF. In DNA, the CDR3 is TGTGCCAGTAGTCTAGCCGTAACCGGGGAGCTGTTTTTT.

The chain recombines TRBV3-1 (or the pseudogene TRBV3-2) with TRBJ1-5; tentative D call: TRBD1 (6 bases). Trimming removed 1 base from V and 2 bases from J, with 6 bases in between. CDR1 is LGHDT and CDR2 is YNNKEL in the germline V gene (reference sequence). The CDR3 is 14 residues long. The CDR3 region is CASSQAGGNQPQHF. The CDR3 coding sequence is TGTGCCAGCAGCCAAGCAGGGGGCAATCAGCCCCAGCATTTT.

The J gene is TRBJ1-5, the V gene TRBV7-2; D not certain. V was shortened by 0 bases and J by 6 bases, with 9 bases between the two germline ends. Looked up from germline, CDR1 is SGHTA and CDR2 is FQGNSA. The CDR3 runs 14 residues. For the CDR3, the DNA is TGTGCCAGCAGCTTAGCGGGCTGGGTTCAGCCCCAGCATTTT. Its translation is CASSLAGWVQPQHF. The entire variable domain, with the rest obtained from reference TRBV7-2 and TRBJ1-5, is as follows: GAGVSQSPSNKVTEKGKDVELRCDPISGHTALYWYRQSLGQGLEFLIYFQGNSAPDKSGLPSDRFSAERTGGSVSTLTIQRTQQEDSAVYLCASSLAGWVQPQHFGDGTRLSIL.

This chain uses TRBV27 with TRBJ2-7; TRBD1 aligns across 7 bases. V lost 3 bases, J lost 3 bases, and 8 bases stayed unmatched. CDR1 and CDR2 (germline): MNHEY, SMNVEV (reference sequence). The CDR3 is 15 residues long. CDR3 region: CASSFSGTEYYEQYF. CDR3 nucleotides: TGTGCCAGCAGTTTTTCCGGGACAGAGTACTACGAGCAGTACTTC.

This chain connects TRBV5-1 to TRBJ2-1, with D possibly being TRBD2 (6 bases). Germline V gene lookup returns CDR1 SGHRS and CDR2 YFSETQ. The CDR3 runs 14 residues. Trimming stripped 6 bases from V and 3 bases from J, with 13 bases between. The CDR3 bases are TGCGCCAGCACGGGCGGGAAGATCTACAATGAGCAGTTCTTC. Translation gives CASTGGKIYNEQFF.

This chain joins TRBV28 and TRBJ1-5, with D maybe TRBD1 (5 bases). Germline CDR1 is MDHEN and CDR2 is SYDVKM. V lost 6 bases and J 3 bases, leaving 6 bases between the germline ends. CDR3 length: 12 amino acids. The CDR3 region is CASRDNNQPQHF. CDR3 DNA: TGTGCCAGCAGGGACAACAATCAGCCCCAGCATTTT. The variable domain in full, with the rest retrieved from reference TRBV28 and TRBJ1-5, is DVKVTQSSRYLVKRTGEKVFLECVQDMDHENMFWYRQDPGLGLRLIYFSYDVKMKEKGDIPEGYSVSREKKERFSLILESASTNQTSMYLCASRDNNQPQHFGDGTRLSIL.

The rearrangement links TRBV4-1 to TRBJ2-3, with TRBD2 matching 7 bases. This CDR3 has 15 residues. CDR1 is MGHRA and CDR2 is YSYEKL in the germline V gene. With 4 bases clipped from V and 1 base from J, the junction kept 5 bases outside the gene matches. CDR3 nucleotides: TGCGCCAGCAGCCCCGGGACTACCCGCACAGATACGCAGTATTTT. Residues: CASSPGTTRTDTQYF.

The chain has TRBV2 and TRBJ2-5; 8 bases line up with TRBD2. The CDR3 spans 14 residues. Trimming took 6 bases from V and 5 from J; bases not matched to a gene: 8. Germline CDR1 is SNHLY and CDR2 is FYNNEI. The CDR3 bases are TGTGCCAGCAGCCCAAGCGGGAGTGGGGAGACCCAGTACTTC. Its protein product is CASSPSGSGETQYF.

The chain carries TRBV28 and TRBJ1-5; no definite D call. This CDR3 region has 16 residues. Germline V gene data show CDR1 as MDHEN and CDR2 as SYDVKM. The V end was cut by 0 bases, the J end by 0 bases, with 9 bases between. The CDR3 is CASSLWRRVSNQPQHF. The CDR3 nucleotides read TGTGCCAGCAGTTTATGGAGACGGGTTAGCAATCAGCCCCAGCATTTT.

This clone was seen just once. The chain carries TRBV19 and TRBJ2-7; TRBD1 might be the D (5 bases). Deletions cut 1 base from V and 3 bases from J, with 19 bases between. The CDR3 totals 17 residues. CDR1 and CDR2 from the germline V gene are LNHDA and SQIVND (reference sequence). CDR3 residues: CASSIVPLSRVGYEQYF. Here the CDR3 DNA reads TGTGCCAGTAGTATAGTACCCCTTAGCAGGGTCGGCTACGAGCAGTACTTC.

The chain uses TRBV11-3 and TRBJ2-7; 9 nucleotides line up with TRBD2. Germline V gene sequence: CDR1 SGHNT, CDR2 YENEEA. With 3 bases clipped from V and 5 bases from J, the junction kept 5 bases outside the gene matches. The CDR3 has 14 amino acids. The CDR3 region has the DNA TGTGCCAGCAGCTTTAGCGGGAGAGAAAACGAGCAGTACTTC. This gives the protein CASSFSGRENEQYF.

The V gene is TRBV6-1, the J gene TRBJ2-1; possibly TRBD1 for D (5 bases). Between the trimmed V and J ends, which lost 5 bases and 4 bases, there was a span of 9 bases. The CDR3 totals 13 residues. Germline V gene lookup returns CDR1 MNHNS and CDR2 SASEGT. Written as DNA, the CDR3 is TGTGCCAGCAGTTCCACAGGTTACAATGAGCAGTTCTTC. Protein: CASSSTGYNEQFF.

For the CDR3, the DNA is TGTGCCAGCAGCCTCGGAGGTGGAGGGGCTTCCACTGAAGCTTTCTTT. It encodes CASSLGGGGASTEAFF. The chain combines TRBV28 with TRBJ1-1, with TRBD1 as a possible D gene (5 bases). In germline, CDR1 is MDHEN, CDR2 SYDVKM. V lost 6 bases to trimming and J lost 4 bases, with 21 bases between them. There are 16 residues in the CDR3.

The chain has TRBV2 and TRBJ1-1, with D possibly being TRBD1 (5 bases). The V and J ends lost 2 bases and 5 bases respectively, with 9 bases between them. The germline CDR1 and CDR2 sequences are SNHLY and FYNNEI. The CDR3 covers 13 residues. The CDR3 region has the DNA TGTGCCAGCAGTGAATGGAGGGGAACTGAAGCTTTCTTT. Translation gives CASSEWRGTEAFF.

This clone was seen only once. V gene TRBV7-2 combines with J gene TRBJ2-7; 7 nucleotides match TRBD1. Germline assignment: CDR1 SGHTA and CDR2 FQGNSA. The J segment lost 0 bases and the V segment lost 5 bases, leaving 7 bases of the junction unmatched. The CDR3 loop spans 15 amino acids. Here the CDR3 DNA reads TGTGCCAGCAGCAAGGGACAGAGCCTCTCCTACGAGCAGTACTTC. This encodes CASSKGQSLSYEQYF. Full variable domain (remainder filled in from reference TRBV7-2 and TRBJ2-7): GAGVSQSPSNKVTEKGKDVELRCDPISGHTALYWYRQSLGQGLEFLIYFQGNSAPDKSGLPSDRFSAERTGGSVSTLTIQRTQQEDSAVYLCASSKGQSLSYEQYFGPGTRLTVT.

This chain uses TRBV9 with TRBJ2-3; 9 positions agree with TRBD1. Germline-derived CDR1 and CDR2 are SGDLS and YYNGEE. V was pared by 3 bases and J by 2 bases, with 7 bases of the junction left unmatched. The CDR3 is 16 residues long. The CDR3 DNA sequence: TGTGCCAGCAGCGCGCGGACAGGGGTCGTCACAGATACGCAGTATTTT. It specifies CASSARTGVVTDTQYF.

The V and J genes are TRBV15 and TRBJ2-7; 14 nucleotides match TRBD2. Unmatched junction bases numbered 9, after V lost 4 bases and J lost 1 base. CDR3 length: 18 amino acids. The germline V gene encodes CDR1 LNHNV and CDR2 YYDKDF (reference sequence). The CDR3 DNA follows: TGTGCCACCAGCACCCGAGGAGGACTAGCGGGAGGATCCTACGAGCAGTACTTC. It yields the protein CATSTRGGLAGGSYEQYF. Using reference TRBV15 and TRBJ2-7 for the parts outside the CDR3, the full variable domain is DAMVIQNPRYQVTQFGKPVTLSCSQTLNHNVMYWYQQKSSQAPKLLFHYYDKDFNNEADTPDNFQSRRPNTSFCFLDIRSPGLGDTAMYLCATSTRGGLAGGSYEQYFGPGTRLTVT.

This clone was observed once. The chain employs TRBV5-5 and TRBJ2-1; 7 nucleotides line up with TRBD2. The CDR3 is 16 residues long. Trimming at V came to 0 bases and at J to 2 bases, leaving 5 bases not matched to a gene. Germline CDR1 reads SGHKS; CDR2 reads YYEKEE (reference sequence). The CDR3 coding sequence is TGTGCCAGCAGCTTGGTTCCTAGCGGTACCTACAATGAGCAGTTCTTC. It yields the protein CASSLVPSGTYNEQFF. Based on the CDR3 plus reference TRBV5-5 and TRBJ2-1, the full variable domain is DAGVTQSPTHLIKTRGQQVTLRCSPISGHKSVSWYQQVLGQGPQFIFQYYEKEERGRGNFPDRFSARQFPNYSSELNVNALLLGDSALYLCASSLVPSGTYNEQFFGPGTRLTVL.

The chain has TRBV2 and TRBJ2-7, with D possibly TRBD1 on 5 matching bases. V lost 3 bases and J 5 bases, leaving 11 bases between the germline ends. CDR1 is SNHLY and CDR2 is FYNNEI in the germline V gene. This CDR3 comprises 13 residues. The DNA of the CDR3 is TGTGCCAGCAGTGATGGCAGGGTAGACGAGCAGTACTTC. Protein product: CASSDGRVDEQYF. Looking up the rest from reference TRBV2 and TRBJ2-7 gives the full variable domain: EPEVTQTPSHQVTQMGQEVILRCVPISNHLYFYWYRQILGQKVEFLVSFYNNEISEKSEIFDDQFSVERPDGSNFTLKIRSTKLEDSAMYFCASSDGRVDEQYFGPGTRLTVT.

In DNA, the CDR3 is TGTGCCAGCAGCTCCCACGGTGGGAACACTGAAGCTTTCTTT. Its protein product is CASSSHGGNTEAFF. The chain is built from TRBV9 and TRBJ1-1; the D is unclear. Per the germline V gene, CDR1 is SGDLS and CDR2 is YYNGEE. V lost 4 bases, J lost 1 base, and 11 bases lay in between. The length of the CDR3 is 14 residues.

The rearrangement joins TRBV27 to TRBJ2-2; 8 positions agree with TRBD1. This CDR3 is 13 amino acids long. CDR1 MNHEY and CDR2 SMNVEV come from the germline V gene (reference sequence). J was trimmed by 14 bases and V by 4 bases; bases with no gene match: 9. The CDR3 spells CASSSQGASELFF. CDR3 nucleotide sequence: TGTGCCAGCAGTTCCCAGGGGGCGAGCGAACTGTTTTTT.

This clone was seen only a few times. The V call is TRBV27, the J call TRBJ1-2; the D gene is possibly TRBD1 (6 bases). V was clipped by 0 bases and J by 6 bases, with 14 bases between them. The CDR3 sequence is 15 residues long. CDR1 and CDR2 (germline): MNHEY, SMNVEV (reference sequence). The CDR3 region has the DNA TGTGCCAGCAGTTTATCTCGGGGGGGGGCTGATGGCTACACCTTC. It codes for CASSLSRGGADGYTF.

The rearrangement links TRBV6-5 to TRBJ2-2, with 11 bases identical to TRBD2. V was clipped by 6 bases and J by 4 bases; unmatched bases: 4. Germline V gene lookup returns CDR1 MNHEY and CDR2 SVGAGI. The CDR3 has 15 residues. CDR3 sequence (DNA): TGTGCCAGCAGCCCGGGACTAGCGGCCACCGGGGAGCTGTTTTTT. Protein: CASSPGLAATGELFF.

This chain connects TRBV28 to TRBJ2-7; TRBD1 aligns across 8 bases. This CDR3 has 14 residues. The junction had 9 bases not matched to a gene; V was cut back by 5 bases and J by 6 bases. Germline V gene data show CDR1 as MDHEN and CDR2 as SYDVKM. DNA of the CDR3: TGTGCCAGCAGTCACCGACAGGGGCGTATCGAGCAGTACTTC. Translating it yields CASSHRQGRIEQYF.

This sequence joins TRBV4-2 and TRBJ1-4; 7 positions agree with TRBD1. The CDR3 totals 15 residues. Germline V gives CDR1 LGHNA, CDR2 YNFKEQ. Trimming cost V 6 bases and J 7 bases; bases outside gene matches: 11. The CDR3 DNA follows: TGTGCCAGCAGACTTGAGGGGGCTGGGGGTGAAAAACTGTTTTTT. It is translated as CASRLEGAGGEKLFF.

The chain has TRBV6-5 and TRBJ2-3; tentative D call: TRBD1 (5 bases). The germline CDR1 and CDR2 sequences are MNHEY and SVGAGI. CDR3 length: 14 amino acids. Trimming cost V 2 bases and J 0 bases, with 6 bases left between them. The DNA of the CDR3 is TGTGCCAGCAGTTACAGACAGAGCACAGATACGCAGTATTTT. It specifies CASSYRQSTDTQYF.

In DNA, the CDR3 is TGTGCCGGGGGCCGGGACAGCAATGTAGCTTTCTTT. This sequence encodes CAGGRDSNVAFF. This chain joins TRBV30 and TRBJ1-1; 7 bases align to TRBD1. There are 12 residues in the CDR3. Germline loops: CDR1 GTSNPN, CDR2 SVGIG (reference sequence). Unmatched junction bases numbered 13, after V lost 8 bases and J lost 10 bases.

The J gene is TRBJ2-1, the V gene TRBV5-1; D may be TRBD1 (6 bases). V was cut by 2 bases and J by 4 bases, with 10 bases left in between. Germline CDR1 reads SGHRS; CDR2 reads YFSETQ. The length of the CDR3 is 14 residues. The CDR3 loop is CASSFRDTYNEQFF. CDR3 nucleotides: TGCGCCAGCAGCTTCCGGGACACATACAATGAGCAGTTCTTC.

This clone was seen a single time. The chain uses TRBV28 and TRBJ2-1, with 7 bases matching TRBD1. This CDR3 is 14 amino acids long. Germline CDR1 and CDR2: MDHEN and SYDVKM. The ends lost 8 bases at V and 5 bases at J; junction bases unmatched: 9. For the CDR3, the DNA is TGTGCCAGCTATTCCCCCGGGACAGACAATGAGCAGTTCTTC. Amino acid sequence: CASYSPGTDNEQFF.

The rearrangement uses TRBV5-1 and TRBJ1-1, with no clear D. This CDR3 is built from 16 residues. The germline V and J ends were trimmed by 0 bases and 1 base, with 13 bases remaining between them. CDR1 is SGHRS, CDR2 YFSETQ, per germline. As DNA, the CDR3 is TGCGCCAGCAGCTTGGACCCGGGGAGGAGGAACACTGAAGCTTTCTTT. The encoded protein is CASSLDPGRRNTEAFF.